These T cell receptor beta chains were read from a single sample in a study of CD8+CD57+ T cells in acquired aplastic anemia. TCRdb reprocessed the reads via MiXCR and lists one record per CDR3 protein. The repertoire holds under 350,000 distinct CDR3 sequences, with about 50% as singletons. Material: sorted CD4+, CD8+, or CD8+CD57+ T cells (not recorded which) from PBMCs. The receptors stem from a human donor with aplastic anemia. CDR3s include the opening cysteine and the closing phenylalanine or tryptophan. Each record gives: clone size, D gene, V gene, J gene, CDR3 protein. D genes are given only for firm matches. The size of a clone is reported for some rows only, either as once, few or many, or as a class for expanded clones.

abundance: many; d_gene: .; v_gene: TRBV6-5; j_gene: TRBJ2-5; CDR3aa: CASSYGAAQETQYF
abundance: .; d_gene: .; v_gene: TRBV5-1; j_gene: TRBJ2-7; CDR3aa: CASSLGYSYEQYF
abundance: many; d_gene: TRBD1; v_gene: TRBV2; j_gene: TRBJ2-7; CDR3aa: CASSAGTGISEQYF
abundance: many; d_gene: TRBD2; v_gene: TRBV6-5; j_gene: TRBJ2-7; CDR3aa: CASSYSGTSGGQQYF
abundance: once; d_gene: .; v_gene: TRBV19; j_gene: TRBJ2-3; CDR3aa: CASLGPIDTQYF
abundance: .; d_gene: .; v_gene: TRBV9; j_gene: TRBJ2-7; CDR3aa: CASSQTTSLSYEQYF
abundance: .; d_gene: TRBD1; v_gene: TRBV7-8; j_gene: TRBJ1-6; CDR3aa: CASTPQGAGYSPLHF
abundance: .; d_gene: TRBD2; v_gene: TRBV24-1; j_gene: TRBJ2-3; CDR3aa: CATSDRSGSTDTQYF
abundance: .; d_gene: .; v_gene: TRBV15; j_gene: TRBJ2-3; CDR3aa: CATSREMAGADTQYF
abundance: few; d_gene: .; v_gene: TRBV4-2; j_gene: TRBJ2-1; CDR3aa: CASSPMGSYNEQFF
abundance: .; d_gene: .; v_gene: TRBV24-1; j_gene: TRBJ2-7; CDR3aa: CATSDTGRIHEQYF
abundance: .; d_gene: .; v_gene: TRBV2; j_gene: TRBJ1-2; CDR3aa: CASRGGVANYGYTF
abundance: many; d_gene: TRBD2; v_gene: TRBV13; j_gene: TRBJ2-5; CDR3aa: CASSLSGGRETQYF
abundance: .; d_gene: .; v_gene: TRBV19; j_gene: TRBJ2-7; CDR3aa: CACSLDPTYEQYF
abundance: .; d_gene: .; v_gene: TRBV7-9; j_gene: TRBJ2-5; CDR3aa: CASSLYGAGETQYF
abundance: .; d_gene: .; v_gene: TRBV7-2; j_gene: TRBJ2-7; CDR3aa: CASSLDVRPEQYF
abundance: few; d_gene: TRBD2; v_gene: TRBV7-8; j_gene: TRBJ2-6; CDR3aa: CAIHRGLAGIGANVLTF
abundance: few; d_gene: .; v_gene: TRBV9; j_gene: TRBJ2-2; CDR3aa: CASSVAGNTGELFF
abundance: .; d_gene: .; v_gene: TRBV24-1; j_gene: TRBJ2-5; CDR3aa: CATSGAWQETQYF
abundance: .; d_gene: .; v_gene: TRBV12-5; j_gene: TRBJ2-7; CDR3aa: CASGPRDCYEQYF
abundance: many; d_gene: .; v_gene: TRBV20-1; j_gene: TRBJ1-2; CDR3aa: CSARVGGADYGYTF
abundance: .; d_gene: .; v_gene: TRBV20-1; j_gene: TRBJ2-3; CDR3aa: CSALGSRLTDTQYF
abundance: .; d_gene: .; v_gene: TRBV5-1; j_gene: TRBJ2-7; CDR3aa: CASSFGVGLGEQYF
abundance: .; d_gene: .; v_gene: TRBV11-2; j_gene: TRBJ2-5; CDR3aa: CASSASGTEQETQYF
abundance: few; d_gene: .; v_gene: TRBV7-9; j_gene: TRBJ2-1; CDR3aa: CASSLELAAYNEQFF
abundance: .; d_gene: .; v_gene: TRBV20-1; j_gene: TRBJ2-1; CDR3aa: CSARESSPYNEQFF